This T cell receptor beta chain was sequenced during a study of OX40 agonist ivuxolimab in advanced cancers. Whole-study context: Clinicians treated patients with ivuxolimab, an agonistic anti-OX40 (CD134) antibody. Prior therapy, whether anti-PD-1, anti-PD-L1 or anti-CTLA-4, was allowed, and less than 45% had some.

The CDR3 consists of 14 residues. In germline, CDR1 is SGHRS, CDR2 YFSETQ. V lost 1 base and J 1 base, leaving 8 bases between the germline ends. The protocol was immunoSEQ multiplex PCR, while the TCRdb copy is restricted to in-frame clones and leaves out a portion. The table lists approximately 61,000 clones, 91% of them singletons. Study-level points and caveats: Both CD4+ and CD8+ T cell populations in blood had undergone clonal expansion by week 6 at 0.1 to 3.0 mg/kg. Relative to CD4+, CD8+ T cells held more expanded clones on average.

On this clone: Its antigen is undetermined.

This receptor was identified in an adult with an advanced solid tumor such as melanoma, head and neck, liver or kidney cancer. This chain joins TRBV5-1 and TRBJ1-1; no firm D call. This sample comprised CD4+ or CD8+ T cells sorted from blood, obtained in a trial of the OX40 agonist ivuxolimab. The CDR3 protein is CASSLPGQNTEAFF. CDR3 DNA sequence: TGCGCCAGCAGCTTGCCTGGTCAGAACACTGAAGCTTTCTTT.